This is a list of T cell receptor beta chains from one sample in a study of T cell changes during pregnancy in multiple sclerosis. Here immunoSEQ multiplex PCR was the method, and the copy in TCRdb shows in-frame clones only, minus some. This sample has about 51,000 clones, with 93% found just once. This specimen was peripheral blood, taken in the second trimester of pregnancy. These receptors all stem from a female donor with multiple sclerosis, enrolled in a pregnancy study. The CDR3 runs from the conserved cysteine through the conserved F or W. A D gene is named only where the DNA matches it firmly. Rows give clone size only sometimes, using once, few, many, or a class for an expanded clone.

DNA: TGTGCCAGCAGCTTAGTCCTAGCGTTACGGAACGAGCAGTACTTC
CDR3: CASSLVLALRNEQYF
V: TRBV7-8
D: NA
size: NA
J: TRBJ2-7

DNA: TGTGCCAGCAGCGTGGCTAGCGGGAGTGGGGAGACCCAGTACTTC
CDR3: CASSVASGSGETQYF
V: TRBV7-3
D: TRBD2
size: NA
J: TRBJ2-5

DNA: TGCGCCAGCAGCGAAGGACTAGTTTACTACGAGCAGTACTTC
CDR3: CASSEGLVYYEQYF
V: TRBV5-1
D: TRBD2
size: NA
J: TRBJ2-7

DNA: TGTGCCAGCAGCGTAGTTAGCGGGACGAACACCGGGGAGCTGTTTTTT
CDR3: CASSVVSGTNTGELFF
V: TRBV7-2
D: TRBD2
size: NA
J: TRBJ2-2

DNA: TGTGCCAGCAGTGCGGACAGAGGGTACACTGAAGCTTTCTTT
CDR3: CASSADRGYTEAFF
V: TRBV6-6
D: NA
size: NA
J: TRBJ1-1

DNA: TGTGCCATCAGATCATCCGGGACAGAACACTACGAGCAGTACTTC
CDR3: CAIRSSGTEHYEQYF
V: TRBV10-3
D: TRBD1
size: once
J: TRBJ2-7

DNA: TGTGCCAGCTCACCACTAGGGGGCCTATCCTACAATGAGCAGTTCTTC
CDR3: CASSPLGGLSYNEQFF
V: TRBV18
D: TRBD1
size: NA
J: TRBJ2-1

DNA: TGTGCCAGCAGCTTAGCAGCGGGAGGCGGCACAGATACGCAGTATTTT
CDR3: CASSLAAGGGTDTQYF
V: TRBV13
D: TRBD2
size: NA
J: TRBJ2-3

DNA: TGCGCCAGCAGCCGACGGTTGGGGCCAAATCCTACCTACGAGCAGTACTTC
CDR3: CASSRRLGPNPTYEQYF
V: TRBV4-1
D: NA
size: NA
J: TRBJ2-7

DNA: TGTGCCAGCAGCCAACTAATCTACAATGAGCAGTTCTTC
CDR3: CASSQLIYNEQFF
V: TRBV7-6
D: NA
size: NA
J: TRBJ2-1

DNA: TGTGCCAGCAGTTACGTCCAGGGGATCACTGAAGCTTTCTTT
CDR3: CASSYVQGITEAFF
V: TRBV6-6
D: NA
size: NA
J: TRBJ1-1

DNA: TGCGCCAGCAGCTTGGGGGGGAGCGGGGAGCAGTTCTTC
CDR3: CASSLGGSGEQFF
V: TRBV5-1
D: NA
size: NA
J: TRBJ2-1

DNA: TGTGCCAGCAGTGATAATATTAACACTGAAGCTTTCTTT
CDR3: CASSDNINTEAFF
V: TRBV25-1
D: NA
size: NA
J: TRBJ1-1